These T cell receptor beta chains were read from a single sample in a study of blood T cell repertoires in COVID-19. Produced via immunoSEQ multiplex PCR; TCRdb's table is partial and in-frame only. The repertoire has about 250,000 clones, around 87% of them found once; the top ten carry under 2.5%. Sequencing input: peripheral blood. Receptors originate from a woman aged 55-69 years with COVID-19, enrolled during active disease. The CDR3 runs from the conserved cysteine through the conserved F or W. A D gene is named only where the DNA matches it firmly. Rows may omit the clone size; those that give it use once, few, many or a size class.

V	J	D	size	CDR3	DNA
TRBV29-1	TRBJ2-4	TRBD2	-	CSVELRRGGRNIQYF	TGCAGCGTTGAGTTACGGCGGGGGGGCCGTAACATTCAGTACTTC
TRBV19	TRBJ1-1	-	-	CASRLERGGGTEAFF	TGTGCCAGTAGGCTCGAACGGGGCGGAGGGACTGAAGCTTTCTTT
TRBV7-8	TRBJ2-7	TRBD1	-	CASSAGQGYYEQYF	TGTGCCAGCAGCGCGGGACAGGGTTACTACGAGCAGTACTTC
TRBV11-3	TRBJ2-3	TRBD1	-	CASSLGQGLTDTQYF	TGTGCCAGCAGCCTGGGACAGGGGTTAACAGATACGCAGTATTTT
TRBV15	TRBJ1-6	-	-	CATSWQGNSPLHF	TGTGCCACCAGCTGGCAGGGGAATTCACCCCTCCACTTT
TRBV4-1	TRBJ1-2	-	-	CASSSKRAGQFYGYTF	TGCGCCAGCAGTAGTAAGAGGGCAGGACAGTTCTATGGCTACACCTTC
TRBV3-1/TRBV3-2	TRBJ1-4	TRBD1	few	CASSPTAIRTGAEKLFF	TGTGCCAGCAGCCCCACCGCAATAAGGACAGGGGCCGAAAAACTGTTTTTT
TRBV3-1/TRBV3-2	TRBJ1-1	-	-	CASSSSFGGTEAFF	TGTGCCAGCAGCTCCTCTTTTGGGGGGACTGAAGCTTTCTTT
TRBV11-2	TRBJ2-7	TRBD1	-	CASSTRQGFYEQYF	TGTGCCAGCAGCACCCGACAGGGCTTTTACGAGCAGTACTTC
TRBV6-5	TRBJ1-2	-	-	CASKREGRANYGYTF	TGTGCCAGCAAGCGGGAGGGGAGAGCTAACTATGGCTACACCTTC
TRBV2	TRBJ1-2	TRBD1	few	CASSEGSGTGLGGYTF	TGTGCCAGCAGTGAAGGTTCCGGGACAGGCCTAGGGGGCTACACCTTC
TRBV6-5	TRBJ1-5	-	-	CASSMTVSNQPQHF	TGTGCCAGCTCCATGACAGTTAGCAATCAGCCCCAGCATTTT
TRBV5-1	TRBJ2-1	TRBD2	-	CASSTRTSGAYYNEQFF	TGCGCCAGCAGCACCCGGACTAGCGGGGCATACTACAATGAGCAGTTCTTC
TRBV4-3	TRBJ1-2	-	once	CASSRARGGYTF	TGCGCCAGCAGCCGAGCACGGGGTGGCTACACCTTC
TRBV19	TRBJ1-2	-	-	CASSIDLPPARYGYTF	TGTGCCAGTAGTATAGATCTCCCGCCAGCCAGGTATGGCTACACCTTC
TRBV27	TRBJ2-7	-	-	CASSLSGGPSYEQYF	TGTGCCAGCAGTTTATCCGGAGGGCCCTCCTACGAGCAGTACTTC
TRBV6-5	TRBJ1-1	-	-	CASSYEARQVNTEAFF	TGTGCCAGCAGTTATGAGGCTCGACAGGTGAACACTGAAGCTTTCTTT
TRBV7-9	TRBJ2-2	-	few	CASRPPREAGELFF	TGTGCCAGCCGGCCCCCCAGGGAAGCCGGGGAGCTGTTTTTT
TRBV14	TRBJ1-4	TRBD1	-	CASSPRQGAEKLFF	TGTGCCAGCAGCCCTAGACAGGGGGCTGAAAAACTGTTTTTT
TRBV9	TRBJ2-5	-	-	CASSVALGETDETQYF	TGTGCCAGCAGCGTAGCTTTGGGAGAGACCGACGAGACCCAGTACTTC
TRBV6-2/TRBV6-3	TRBJ1-1	-	-	CASSATGNTEAFF	TGTGCCAGCAGTGCGACAGGGAACACTGAAGCTTTCTTT
TRBV6-1	TRBJ2-7	-	-	CASSEAWSTYEQYF	TGTGCCAGCAGTGAAGCGTGGAGCACCTACGAGCAGTACTTC
TRBV10-3	TRBJ2-7	-	-	CAISVAGKTYEQYF	TGTGCCATCAGTGTCGCAGGGAAAACCTACGAGCAGTACTTC
TRBV5-8	TRBJ1-4	-	-	CASSSLSANEKLFF	TGTGCCAGCAGCTCCTTAAGCGCTAATGAAAAACTGTTTTTT
TRBV20-1	TRBJ2-1	-	-	CSAKAGQIQFF	TGCAGTGCTAAGGCAGGGCAAATCCAGTTCTTC
TRBV6-5	TRBJ1-4	-	-	CASSYREYEKLFF	TGTGCCAGCAGTTACAGGGAGTACGAAAAACTGTTTTTT
TRBV6-6	TRBJ1-1	TRBD1	-	CASSYPTGAMNTEAFF	TGTGCCAGCAGTTACCCGACAGGGGCCATGAACACTGAAGCTTTCTTT
TRBV11-2	TRBJ2-4	-	-	CASSLDLADRSKNIQYF	TGTGCCAGCAGCTTAGATTTGGCCGACAGGTCCAAAAACATTCAGTACTTC
TRBV5-1	TRBJ1-2	-	-	CASSLVSLLYGYTF	TGCGCCAGCAGCTTGGTATCCCTCCTCTATGGCTACACCTTC
TRBV12-3/TRBV12-4	TRBJ2-3	-	-	CASSRGTDTQYF	TGTGCCAGCAGCCGGGGGACAGATACGCAGTATTTT
TRBV25-1	TRBJ1-4	-	-	CASSASRGSGEKLFF	TGTGCCAGCAGTGCCTCACGAGGGTCGGGGGAAAAACTGTTTTTT
TRBV4-1	TRBJ1-1	-	few	CASSQEMILPMFAFF	TGCGCCAGCAGCCAAGAAATGATCCTCCCTATGTTCGCTTTCTTT
TRBV7-9	TRBJ1-2	-	-	CASSPTAANYGYTF	TGTGCCAGCAGCCCGACAGCTGCAAACTATGGCTACACCTTC
TRBV3-1/TRBV3-2	TRBJ1-1	-	-	CASSQGNRDTEAFF	TGTGCCAGCAGCCAAGGGAACAGGGACACTGAAGCTTTCTTT
TRBV2	TRBJ2-5	-	-	CASSEDRYQETQYF	TGTGCCAGCAGTGAAGACAGGTACCAAGAGACCCAGTACTTC
TRBV11-1	TRBJ2-5	-	few	CASSLGASRETQYF	TGTGCCAGCAGCTTAGGGGCCAGTCGGGAGACCCAGTACTTC
TRBV5-1	TRBJ1-2	TRBD1	-	CASSQGQSFVYGYTF	TGCGCCAGCAGCCAGGGACAGTCGTTTGTCTATGGCTACACCTTC
TRBV3-1/TRBV3-2	TRBJ2-2	-	-	CASSQARTGITGELFF	TGTGCCAGCAGCCAAGCACGTACAGGTATCACCGGGGAGCTGTTTTTT
TRBV7-9	TRBJ1-3	-	-	CASSLTWSYGNTIYF	TGTGCCAGCAGCTTAACATGGTCTTACGGAAACACCATATATTTT
TRBV27	TRBJ1-6	-	-	CASSDRGWNSPLHF	TGTGCCAGCAGCGATAGGGGGTGGAATTCACCCCTCCACTTT
TRBV6-5	TRBJ1-2	TRBD1	-	CASSSARGPAGYTF	TGTGCCAGCAGTTCCGCCAGGGGGCCTGCTGGCTACACCTTC
TRBV3-1/TRBV3-2	TRBJ2-4	-	-	CASSLGGGGKNIQYF	TGTGCCAGCAGCCTGGGGGGCGGGGGCAAAAACATTCAGTACTTC
TRBV7-2	TRBJ1-5	-	-	CASTRRGGKQPQHF	TGTGCCAGTACCCGTAGGGGGGGTAAACAGCCCCAGCATTTT
TRBV7-3	TRBJ1-2	TRBD1	-	CASSPGTGSNYGYTF	TGTGCCAGCAGCCCCGGGACAGGGTCTAACTATGGCTACACCTTC
TRBV7-2	TRBJ2-5	TRBD2	-	CASSLETSGGQETQYF	TGTGCCAGCAGCCTCGAGACTAGCGGGGGACAAGAGACCCAGTACTTC
TRBV6-2/TRBV6-3	TRBJ1-3	-	-	CASSYTQAGNTIYF	TGTGCCAGCAGTTATACACAGGCCGGAAACACCATATATTTT
TRBV11-3	TRBJ2-1	-	-	CASSPFGGVDYNEQFF	TGTGCCAGCAGCCCATTTGGCGGGGTCGACTACAATGAGCAGTTCTTC
TRBV4-2	TRBJ1-5	-	few	CASSQVRASSNQPQHF	TGTGCCAGCAGCCAAGTGAGGGCCTCGAGCAATCAGCCCCAGCATTTT
TRBV7-9	TRBJ2-1	TRBD1	-	CASSGLGRQGTSYNEQFF	TGTGCCAGCAGCGGGCTAGGGAGACAGGGGACATCCTACAATGAGCAGTTCTTC
TRBV6-2/TRBV6-3	TRBJ2-2	TRBD1	-	CASSYLPDADRGWTGELFF	TGTGCCAGCAGTTATTTACCCGATGCGGACAGGGGATGGACCGGGGAGCTGTTTTTT
TRBV25-1	TRBJ1-1	-	-	CASRDWTQNTEAFF	TGTGCCAGCAGGGACTGGACTCAGAACACTGAAGCTTTCTTT
TRBV6-2/TRBV6-3	TRBJ2-5	-	-	CASSYYPGQQETQYF	TGTGCCAGCAGTTACTACCCTGGACAGCAAGAGACCCAGTACTTC
TRBV12-3/TRBV12-4	TRBJ1-1	-	-	CASSLQGRAEAFF	TGTGCCAGCAGTTTACAGGGTAGGGCTGAAGCTTTCTTT
TRBV4-1	TRBJ1-2	-	-	CASSQAILDGANYGYTF	TGCGCCAGCAGCCAAGCAATCCTCGACGGGGCTAACTATGGCTACACCTTC
TRBV12-3/TRBV12-4	TRBJ2-1	-	-	CASSLVRNEQFF	TGTGCCAGCAGTTTAGTGAGGAATGAGCAGTTCTTC
TRBV18	TRBJ1-5	-	-	CASSPQALKGNQPQHF	TGTGCCAGCTCACCTCAGGCCCTAAAGGGCAATCAGCCCCAGCATTTT
TRBV12-3/TRBV12-4	TRBJ2-1	TRBD2	-	CASSRGGFNEQFF	TGTGCCAGCAGTCGGGGGGGCTTCAATGAGCAGTTCTTC